This is a list of T cell receptor beta chains from one sample in a study of T cell responses to AZD1222 COVID-19 vaccine. Data came from immunoSEQ multiplex PCR; TCRdb stores just in-frame clones and leaves some out. The table records around 58,000 clones, roughly 88% of them present only once. The sequencing used peripheral blood, collected on day 0 of AZD1222 vaccination. The source is an adult in good health. Each CDR3 is given with its conserved first and last residue. The order of the fields is clone size, D gene, V gene, J gene, CDR3 DNA, CDR3 protein. D genes are given only for firm matches. Not every row has a clone size; where given, it reads once, few, many or a size class.

NA	TRBD2	TRBV5-8	TRBJ2-1	TGTGCCAGCAGCTTTAGGGGACTAGTATACAATGAGCAGTTCTTC	CASSFRGLVYNEQFF
few	TRBD1	TRBV19	TRBJ1-5	TGTGCCAGTAGTAAGAACAGGGGGCGAAGCAATCAGCCCCAGCATTTT	CASSKNRGRSNQPQHF
NA	NA	TRBV28	TRBJ1-5	TGTGCCAGCAGGTCAGGGAGCGGCAATCAGCCCCAGCATTTT	CASRSGSGNQPQHF
NA	NA	TRBV11-2	TRBJ1-1	TGTGCCAGCAGCTCGATGAACACTGAAGCTTTCTTT	CASSSMNTEAFF
NA	NA	TRBV2	TRBJ2-7	TGTGCCAGCAGCAGGGAATTCAGCTCCTACGAGCAGTACTTC	CASSREFSSYEQYF
NA	TRBD1	TRBV4-1	TRBJ1-2	TGCGCCAGCAGCTCGGGACAGGGGGCAGGGAATGGCTACACCTTC	CASSSGQGAGNGYTF
NA	TRBD1	TRBV2	TRBJ2-2	TGTGCCAGCAGGAGGACAGGAGAGAACACCGGGGAGCTGTTTTTT	CASRRTGENTGELFF
NA	NA	TRBV4-1	TRBJ1-2	TGCGCCAGCAGCCTGGTGACCATTCAGAAGTTTCATGGCTACACCTTC	CASSLVTIQKFHGYTF
NA	NA	TRBV10-1	TRBJ2-1	TGCGCCAGCAGTTCACGCATGCCTGAGCAGTTCTTC	CASSSRMPEQFF
NA	NA	TRBV7-9	TRBJ2-7	TGTGCCAGCAGCCTTACAGGAAACCCCTACGAGCAGTACTTC	CASSLTGNPYEQYF
NA	NA	TRBV2	TRBJ1-1	TGTGCCAGCAGTGAGGGGTGGAACACTGAAGCTTTCTTT	CASSEGWNTEAFF
NA	TRBD1	TRBV24-1	TRBJ2-3	TGTGCCACCAGTGAATTGACAGGGGTTGACACAGATACGCAGTATTTT	CATSELTGVDTDTQYF
NA	TRBD1	TRBV9	TRBJ1-3	TGTGCCAGCAGCTTCTACCCCGACAGGGTGAACAGACCTGGAAACACCATATATTTT	CASSFYPDRVNRPGNTIYF
NA	NA	TRBV5-1	TRBJ2-1	TGCGCCAGCAGCCCGGTACAGGACAATGAGCAGTTCTTC	CASSPVQDNEQFF
NA	TRBD1	TRBV7-2	TRBJ1-5	TGTGCCAGCAGCACCGACAGGGGTCAGCCCCAGCATTTT	CASSTDRGQPQHF
few	NA	TRBV9	TRBJ1-3	TGTGCCAGCTCAAGGGGACAACTGACGCGAGGAAACACCATATATTTT	CASSRGQLTRGNTIYF
NA	NA	TRBV7-3	TRBJ1-1	TGTGCCAGCAGCTTAGGAGGGCCAGGGGTCGCTGAAGCTTTCTTT	CASSLGGPGVAEAFF